Each of the 13 T cell receptor beta chains below was sequenced from the same sample in a study of shared clonotypes between healthy human individuals (dated by TCRdb to 2018 to 2021). Libraries were made using the immunoSEQ multiplex PCR assay. In TCRdb, the immuneACCESS table is reduced to in-frame sequences with V and J assigned. These tables do not hold every clone; where another copy was compared, an unresolved V gene accounts for under half, and the others remain unexplained. For this sample the table gives about a million clones, of which approximately 77% were detected only once. The top ten constitute 0.89% of the sample. The sequencing sample was made of memory CD4+ T cells from PBMCs. Read against the paper, the sample's cell subset or site label means: CD45RA-negative fraction. Every receptor here comes from a man younger than 35 in good health. Some clones in this sample may be carry-over from other donors' samples.

Written as DNA, the CDR3 is TGTGCCAGCAGTTTCTACTTCCGGGCCAGTCCATCCTATGGCTACACCTTC. Its translation: CASSFYFRASPSYGYTF. The V gene is TRBV28, the J gene TRBJ1-2, with D unresolved. This CDR3 comprises 17 residues. V was shortened by 3 bases and J by 4 bases, with 21 bases between the two germline ends. Germline CDR1 MDHEN, CDR2 SYDVKM.

This chain joins TRBV5-1 and TRBJ1-1, with D unresolved. Trimming shortened V by 4 bases and J by 2 bases, and 12 bases separated the two germline ends. The germline gives CDR1 SGHRS, CDR2 YFSETQ. This CDR3 spans 14 amino acids. CDR3 DNA: TGCGCCAGCAGCCAGCCGGAACCTAACACTGAAGCTTTCTTT. Its translation: CASSQPEPNTEAFF. Full variable domain (rest looked up from reference TRBV5-1 and TRBJ1-1): KAGVTQTPRYLIKTRGQQVTLSCSPISGHRSVSWYQQTPGQGLQFLFEYFSETQRNKGNFPGRFSGRQFSNSRSEMNVSTLELGDSALYLCASSQPEPNTEAFFGQGTRLTVV.

V and J are TRBV2 and TRBJ2-5; TRBD2 agrees at 8 bases. Germline values: CDR1 SNHLY, CDR2 FYNNEI. V trimming: 6 bases; J trimming: 13 bases; junction bases outside the gene matches: 16. The CDR3 sequence is 14 residues long. The CDR3 DNA reads as TGTGCCAGCAGCTTCGCCGGGACTAGTTTCCATATGTACTTC. It specifies CASSFAGTSFHMYF.

The rearrangement uses TRBV9 and TRBJ1-2; 9 bases fit TRBD1. The junction had 7 bases not matched to a gene; V was cut back by 4 bases and J by 6 bases. There are 14 residues in the CDR3. Germline V CDR1 and CDR2: SGDLS, YYNGEE. The CDR3 reads CASSPQGASDGYTF. CDR3 nucleotides: TGTGCCAGCAGCCCACAGGGGGCGTCTGATGGCTACACCTTC.

About this clone itself: Other DNA sequences from this sample encode an identical CDR3 as well. The chain links TRBV29-1 to TRBJ2-7; 9 nucleotides line up with TRBD2. The ends lost 3 bases at V and 4 bases at J; junction bases unmatched: 4. This CDR3 is 13 amino acids long. From germline, CDR1 is SQVTM and CDR2 ANQGSEA. The CDR3 loop reads CSVELAGRYEQYF. The CDR3 coding sequence is TGCAGCGTTGAGCTAGCGGGGCGGTACGAGCAGTACTTC.

This chain connects TRBV2 to TRBJ2-5; D uncertain. The CDR3 runs to 15 residues. V gave up 7 bases and J gave up 0 bases, with 15 bases separating them. The germline V gene encodes CDR1 SNHLY and CDR2 FYNNEI. CDR3 loop: CASILTLDHQETQYF. The CDR3, as DNA: TGTGCCAGCATCCTCACCCTAGACCACCAAGAGACCCAGTACTTC.

The chain carries TRBV20-1 and TRBJ1-2; D is ambiguous. The CDR3 has 11 residues. The germline gives CDR1 DFQATT, CDR2 SNEGSKA (reference sequence). V lost 3 bases and J 4 bases, leaving 6 bases between the germline ends. The CDR3 region is CSASRIYGYTF. CDR3 DNA: TGCAGTGCTAGCCGTATCTATGGCTACACCTTC.

The chain recombines TRBV11-2 with TRBJ1-1, with D possibly matching TRBD1 (6 bases). The germline V and J ends were trimmed by 4 bases and 1 base, with 10 bases remaining between them. The CDR3 consists of 14 residues. CDR1 and CDR2 from the germline V gene are SGHAT and FQNNGV. The CDR3 reads CASSSVGANTEAFF. The CDR3 DNA follows: TGTGCCAGCAGCTCCGTGGGGGCGAACACTGAAGCTTTCTTT.

The chain joins TRBV30 to TRBJ2-2; the match to TRBD1 covers 7 bases. With 3 bases clipped from V and 1 base from J, the junction kept 5 bases outside the gene matches. Germline values: CDR1 GTSNPN, CDR2 SVGIG (reference sequence). The CDR3 has 15 residues. The CDR3 bases are TGTGCCTGGAGAAGGGGGCAAAGGAACACCGGGGAGCTGTTTTTT. It yields the protein CAWRRGQRNTGELFF.

This chain links TRBV10-2 with TRBJ2-5; D remains unclear. Trimming shortened V by 4 bases and J by 4 bases, and 10 bases separated the two germline ends. The CDR3 is made up of 13 amino acids. Germline V gene sequence: CDR1 WSHSY, CDR2 SAAADI. In DNA form, the CDR3 reads TGCGCCAGCAGTGGGGGTTTTGGAGAGACCCAGTACTTC. Amino acid sequence: CASSGGFGETQYF.

The genes are TRBV27 and TRBJ2-3; D unclear. Germline V gene lookup returns CDR1 MNHEY and CDR2 SMNVEV (reference sequence). Trimming left V 4 bases short and J 1 base short, with 9 bases between. The CDR3 is 14 residues long. CDR3 coding DNA: TGTGCCAGCAGTTACGCCGGACGCACAGATACGCAGTATTTT. Amino acids: CASSYAGRTDTQYF.

The chain employs TRBV2 and TRBJ2-7, with 8 nucleotides matching TRBD1. The CDR3 length is 14 residues. V lost 5 bases to trimming and J lost 7 bases; unmatched junction nucleotides: 10. CDR1 and CDR2 from the germline V gene are SNHLY and FYNNEI. Here the CDR3 reads CASSQGQVLREQYF. CDR3 DNA: TGTGCCAGCAGTCAGGGACAGGTTCTTCGAGAGCAGTACTTC. The variable domain in full, with the rest retrieved from reference TRBV2 and TRBJ2-7, is EPEVTQTPSHQVTQMGQEVILRCVPISNHLYFYWYRQILGQKVEFLVSFYNNEISEKSEIFDDQFSVERPDGSNFTLKIRSTKLEDSAMYFCASSQGQVLREQYFGPGTRLTVT.

The rearrangement links TRBV4-1 to TRBJ2-7, with TRBD2 matching over 15 bases. The CDR3 sequence is 15 residues long. V was clipped by 3 bases and J by 6 bases; unmatched bases: 3. CDR1 MGHRA and CDR2 YSYEKL come from the germline V gene. CDR3 nucleotide sequence: TGCGCCAGCAGCCAGGGACTAGCGGGAGGATTCGAGCAGTACTTC. Translation gives CASSQGLAGGFEQYF.